This T cell receptor (beta chain) was identified during a study of T-cell memory formation after mild COVID-19. The CDR3 contains 13 residues. V lost 5 bases to trimming and J lost 5 bases, with 9 bases between them. TCRdb redid the calling of the 5' RACE reads with MiXCR, one entry per CDR3 protein. Of 400,000 to 500,000 distinct CDR3 sequences in the sample, roughly 20% were seen once. This clonotype was seen a few times. The source material was PBMCs or a T cell subset sorted from them (not recorded which). The origin of this receptor is an adult woman who had mild COVID-19 (a few samples of this study predate the infection). Cell type and time point are not known. This chain uses TRBV12-3 or TRBV12-4 with TRBJ2-2; D call uncertain. The CDR3 DNA sequence: TGTGCCAGCAGTCCGCTGCTTACCGGGGAGCTGTTTTTT. Translating gives CASSPLLTGELFF.